The 18 T cell receptor beta chains below all came from one sample that was sequenced in a study of OX40 agonist ivuxolimab in advanced cancers. The method was the immunoSEQ multiplex PCR assay. The clones in this table, taken by TCRdb from immuneACCESS, are in-frame only. Not every clone is retained; where verified, under half of the shortfall comes from an unresolved V gene, and the cause of the rest is unknown. The sample records about 33,000 clones, approximately 78% of which are singletons. The ten largest clonotypes hold 20% to 25% of the sample. The material sequenced was CD4+ or CD8+ T cells sorted from blood, taken in a trial of the OX40 agonist ivuxolimab. These receptors were taken from an adult with an advanced solid tumor such as melanoma, head and neck, liver or kidney cancer.

The chain uses TRBV4-2 and TRBJ2-3; D not certain. The CDR3 sequence is 12 residues long. Trimming removed 3 bases at V and 3 bases at J, with 4 bases between. Germline CDR1 and CDR2: LGHNA and YNFKEQ. CDR3 nucleotide sequence: TGTGCCAGCAGCCACGTAACAGATACGCAGTATTTT. Translation gives CASSHVTDTQYF.

The chain links TRBV19 to TRBJ2-3; 7 nucleotides line up with TRBD2. In germline, CDR1 is LNHDA, CDR2 SQIVND (reference sequence). V was pared by 0 bases and J by 9 bases, with 9 bases of the junction left unmatched. The CDR3 loop spans 15 amino acids. CDR3 region: CASSIDTGGWGTQYF. Here the CDR3 DNA reads TGTGCCAGTAGTATAGATACGGGAGGATGGGGCACGCAGTATTTT.

This chain links TRBV28 with TRBJ2-5; TRBD1 aligns across 9 bases. The J call may not be correct, given that the DNA end is closer to TRBJ2-7. The CDR3 runs 15 residues. Germline values: CDR1 MDHEN, CDR2 SYDVKM. CDR3 in amino acids: CASHKGGTGTNEQYF. CDR3 coding DNA: TGTGCCAGCCATAAGGGGGGGACAGGGACCAACGAGCAGTACTTC.

This chain connects TRBV11-3 to TRBJ2-2, with TRBD1 identical over 7 bases. Trimming cost V 3 bases and J 1 base; bases outside gene matches: 2. Germline V lookup: CDR1 SGHNT, CDR2 YENEEA. This CDR3 has 15 amino acids. CDR3 sequence reads: CASSFGTVNTGELFF. In DNA, the CDR3 is TGTGCCAGCAGCTTCGGGACAGTGAACACCGGGGAGCTGTTTTTT.

The rearrangement joins TRBV5-1 to TRBJ1-2, with 9 bases identical to TRBD1. V dropped 3 bases and J dropped 7; count of bases not matched to a gene: 4. CDR3 size: 13 residues. Per the germline V gene, CDR1 is SGHRS and CDR2 is YFSETQ. CDR3 sequence: CASSSDRGGGYTF. CDR3 nucleotides: TGCGCCAGCAGCTCGGACAGGGGTGGTGGCTACACCTTC.

V is TRBV2 and J is TRBJ1-1; D unclear. The CDR3 totals 14 residues. Germline V gene lookup returns CDR1 SNHLY and CDR2 FYNNEI. The V end lost 5 bases, the J end lost 5 bases, and 15 bases lay between the germline ends. The CDR3 nucleotides are TGTGCCAGCAGTTCCTCTCGGTCCGTAACTGAAGCTTTCTTT. The encoded protein is CASSSSRSVTEAFF.

This chain joins TRBV12-2 and TRBJ2-1; the table's D call, TRBD1, has no DNA check behind it. TRBV12-2 is marked as a pseudogene. The CDR3 spans 16 residues. This chain's CDR3 is CAGRLEKGFSYNEQFF. In DNA, the CDR3 is TGTGCAGGTCGCTTAGAAAAGGGGTTCTCCTACAATGAGCAGTTCTTC.

This chain connects TRBV30 to TRBJ2-2; D may be TRBD1 (5 bases). The germline CDR1 and CDR2 sequences are GTSNPN and SVGIG (reference sequence). CDR3 length equals 13 residues. V gave up 5 bases and J gave up 1 base, with 8 bases separating them. CDR3 in amino acids: CAWAGQNTGELFF. DNA for the CDR3: TGTGCCTGGGCAGGGCAGAACACCGGGGAGCTGTTTTTT.

This chain connects TRBV18 to TRBJ2-7, with 7 positions matching TRBD1. V lost 9 bases, J lost 2 bases, and 7 bases stayed unmatched. CDR3 length: 13 amino acids. CDR1 is KGHSH and CDR2 is LQKENI in the germline V gene. For the CDR3, the DNA is TGTGCCAGTTCAGGGACAGAAGCCTACGAGCAGTACTTC. This translates into CASSGTEAYEQYF.

This chain joins TRBV6-5 and TRBJ1-2; D remains unclear. The CDR3 is made up of 14 amino acids. V lost 7 bases, J lost 7 bases, and 19 bases lay in between. The germline V gene has CDR1 MNHEY and CDR2 SVGAGI. The CDR3 sequence: CASTSWSGFGGYTF. The DNA of the CDR3 is TGTGCCAGCACCTCCTGGTCCGGATTCGGTGGCTACACCTTC.

This rearrangement joins TRBV6-6 to TRBJ1-5, with D hard to call. This CDR3 comprises 14 residues. Germline V gene lookup returns CDR1 MNHNY and CDR2 SVGAGI (reference sequence). V was pared by 7 bases and J by 6 bases, with 16 bases between. The CDR3 spells CASNVGRSGQPQHF. The DNA for the CDR3 is TGTGCCAGCAACGTAGGCAGGTCCGGTCAGCCCCAGCATTTT.

The rearrangement uses TRBV6-1 and TRBJ2-7, with 11 positions matching TRBD1. V was pared by 5 bases and J by 5 bases, with 5 bases of the junction left unmatched. Germline-derived CDR1 and CDR2 are MNHNS and SASEGT. The CDR3 is 14 residues long. The CDR3 nucleotides read TGTGCCAGCAGTAGGGGACAGGGGGTCAACGAGCAGTACTTC. Protein sequence: CASSRGQGVNEQYF.

In its sample, this clone was seen once. V is TRBV7-9 and J is TRBJ2-6; maybe TRBD1 (5 bases). CDR1 and CDR2 (germline): SEHNR, FQNEAQ (reference sequence). The V gene lost 0 bases and the J gene lost 3 bases, with 18 bases spanning the gap. This CDR3 contains 19 residues. CDR3 amino acids: CASSLALSSARDGANVLTF. The CDR3 region has the DNA TGTGCCAGCAGCTTAGCCCTTAGTTCCGCCAGGGATGGGGCCAACGTCCTGACTTTC. The full variable domain, completed using reference TRBV7-9 and TRBJ2-6, is DTGVSQNPRHKITKRGQNVTFRCDPISEHNRLYWYRQTLGQGPEFLTYFQNEAQLEKSRLLSDRFSAERPKGSFSTLEIQRTEQGDSAMYLCASSLALSSARDGANVLTFGAGSRLTVL.

Turning to this clone: In this CDR3 the conserved last residue, phenylalanine or tryptophan, is missing, so a read error is likely. The chain recombines TRBV7-2 with TRBJ2-7, with 8 bases lining up with TRBD1. Per germline, CDR1 SGHTA and CDR2 FQGNSA. V trimming: 4 bases; J trimming: 7 bases; junction bases outside the gene matches: 15. The CDR3 spans 16 residues. CDR3 nucleotides: TGTGCCAGCAGCTACGGACAGGGCAACTACGTTGGGGAGCAGTACCTC. Protein: CASSYGQGNYVGEQYL.

J is TRBJ1-5 and V is TRBV6-6; D is possibly TRBD1 (5 bases). The V and J ends lost 8 bases and 3 bases respectively, with 11 bases between them. In germline, CDR1 is MNHNY, CDR2 SVGAGI (reference sequence). This CDR3 has 13 residues. The CDR3 DNA reads as TGTGCCAGCCGAGACAGTTACAATCAGCCCCAGCATTTT. As protein: CASRDSYNQPQHF.

The rearrangement joins TRBV6-6 to TRBJ2-5; D may match TRBD1 or TRBD2 (6 bases each). The CDR3 is 14 amino acids. V lost 2 bases to trimming and J lost 2 bases, with 9 bases between them. In germline, CDR1 is MNHNY, CDR2 SVGAGI (reference sequence). The chain's CDR3 is CASSYGGGQETQYF. In nucleotides, the CDR3 is TGTGCCAGCAGTTACGGAGGGGGGCAAGAGACCCAGTACTTC.

This chain joins TRBV6-6 and TRBJ1-2; D unresolved. The V gene lost 5 bases and the J gene lost 8 bases, with 18 bases spanning the gap. The CDR3 totals 14 residues. Germline V lookup: CDR1 MNHNY, CDR2 SVGAGI (reference sequence). The DNA for the CDR3 is TGTGCCAGCAGTCAGGACGGGAGGAAAGGAGGCTACACCTTC. Translation: CASSQDGRKGGYTF.

There are a few counts of this clone. The chain recombines TRBV5-1 with TRBJ2-3; either TRBD1 or TRBD2 may supply D (5 bases each). The CDR3 length is 16 residues. The V gene lost 4 bases and the J gene lost 0 bases, with 15 bases spanning the gap. Germline CDR1 and CDR2: SGHRS and YFSETQ. The CDR3: CASSALGAPSTDTQYF. The DNA of the CDR3 is TGCGCCAGCAGCGCCCTCGGGGCTCCTAGCACAGATACGCAGTATTTT.